This T cell receptor (beta chain) was identified during a study of technical replicates of blood from a handful of donors. Repertoires were generated with immunoSEQ multiplex PCR, while TCRdb's copy carries only in-frame clones and drops some. The repertoire holds 65,000 to 95,000 clones, roughly 98% seen once, with approximately 0.14% in the top ten. Germline assignment: CDR1 MDHEN and CDR2 SYDVKM. Trimming took 10 bases from V and 6 from J; bases not matched to a gene: 13. CDR3 size: 15 residues. The rearrangement joins TRBV28 to TRBJ2-1, with 9 positions matching TRBD2. The receptor was derived from a human donor in good health. The specimen sequenced was T cells isolated from PBMCs. The CDR3 spells CATTLAGMGGNEQFF. CDR3 nucleotides: TGTGCCACCACGCTAGCGGGAATGGGAGGCAATGAGCAGTTCTTC.